The 19 T cell receptor beta chains listed next were all sequenced from one sample in a study of blood T cell repertoires in COVID-19. Sequencing was performed with immunoSEQ multiplex PCR; in TCRdb, only in-frame clones are kept and a portion is missing. The sample lists around 21,000 clones; almost 85% were seen once. What was sequenced was peripheral blood. The receptors shown here come from a man aged 35-49 years with acute or convalescent COVID-19.

The CDR3 nucleotides are TGCGCCAGCAGCTTCTCGGGGGAGACCCAGTACTTC. Its translation: CASSFSGETQYF. The chain has TRBV5-1 and TRBJ2-5; D possibly corresponds to TRBD2 (5 bases). CDR1 is SGHRS, CDR2 YFSETQ, per germline. CDR3 length: 12 residues. Trimming stripped 2 bases from V and 5 bases from J, with 7 bases between. Complete variable domain (other parts from reference TRBV5-1 and TRBJ2-5): KAGVTQTPRYLIKTRGQQVTLSCSPISGHRSVSWYQQTPGQGLQFLFEYFSETQRNKGNFPGRFSGRQFSNSRSEMNVSTLELGDSALYLCASSFSGETQYFGPGTRLLVL.

The chain carries TRBV4-3 and TRBJ1-1; D gene uncertain. The CDR3 has 16 amino acids. Between the trimmed V and J ends, which lost 0 bases and 2 bases, there was a span of 13 bases. Germline loops: CDR1 LGHNA, CDR2 YSLEER. The CDR3 DNA reads TGCGCCAGCAGCCAAGATCTGGCACAGTCCAACACTGAAGCTTTCTTT. This encodes CASSQDLAQSNTEAFF.

V is TRBV5-5 and J is TRBJ2-7; 7 bases are shared with TRBD2. Losses at the gene ends were 4 bases for V and 0 bases for J; bases not matched to a gene: 7. The CDR3 consists of 15 residues. The germline V gene encodes CDR1 SGHKS and CDR2 YYEKEE (reference sequence). The CDR3 DNA sequence: TGTGCCAGCAGCCGACAGCGGGGCGTCTCCTACGAGCAGTACTTC. Protein sequence: CASSRQRGVSYEQYF.

The rearrangement joins TRBV30 to TRBJ2-7, with 8 bases that match TRBD2. Germline V gives CDR1 GTSNPN, CDR2 SVGIG (reference sequence). The CDR3 has 14 residues. V dropped 5 bases and J dropped 4; count of bases not matched to a gene: 10. Written as DNA, the CDR3 is TGTGCCTGGGGAGTCGGACTAGCTCTGTACGAGCAGTACTTC. Its protein is CAWGVGLALYEQYF.

The rearrangement links TRBV9 to TRBJ2-5, with D maybe TRBD1 (6 bases). With 3 bases removed from V and 3 bases from J, the gap between germline ends came to 9 bases. CDR1 and CDR2 from the germline V gene are SGDLS and YYNGEE. CDR3 length: 13 amino acids. The CDR3 region is CASSAWTEETQYF. Here the CDR3 DNA reads TGTGCCAGCAGCGCTTGGACAGAAGAGACCCAGTACTTC.

The chain is built from TRBV28 and TRBJ1-2; the D is unclear. V lost 1 base to trimming and J lost 7 bases, with 10 bases between them. Per the germline V gene, CDR1 is MDHEN and CDR2 is SYDVKM. This CDR3 is 13 amino acids long. CDR3 protein: CASSLSQSGGYTF. For the CDR3, the DNA is TGTGCCAGCAGTTTATCTCAGTCTGGTGGCTACACCTTC.

The chain uses TRBV11-2 and TRBJ2-7, with 9 bases lining up with TRBD1. The germline CDR1 and CDR2 sequences are SGHAT and FQNNGV. This CDR3 has 14 residues. V lost 3 bases to trimming and J lost 6 bases; unmatched junction nucleotides: 6. CDR3 sequence (DNA): TGTGCCAGCAGCTTTCCCTGGACAGGGGCCGAGCAGTACTTC. Translation: CASSFPWTGAEQYF.

The chain links TRBV3-1 (or the pseudogene TRBV3-2) to TRBJ2-7; D might be TRBD1 (6 bases). This CDR3 spans 15 amino acids. The germline V and J ends were trimmed by 0 bases and 5 bases, with 14 bases remaining between them. Germline CDR1 reads LGHDT; CDR2 reads YNNKEL (reference sequence). CDR3 coding DNA: TGTGCCAGCAGCCAAGAAGGCGGCAGGGGCCACGAGCAGTACTTC. This encodes CASSQEGGRGHEQYF.

The chain joins TRBV7-2 to TRBJ2-1; 9 positions match TRBD1. CDR3 length: 15 residues. CDR1 and CDR2 (germline): SGHTA, FQGNSA. V lost 4 bases, J lost 4 bases, and 5 bases stayed unmatched. The DNA of the CDR3 is TGTGCCAGCAGCTCGGGACAGGGAACTTACAATGAGCAGTTCTTC. Translated: CASSSGQGTYNEQFF.

The gene calls are TRBV19 and TRBJ2-2; TRBD2 matches at 11 bases. The CDR3 loop spans 15 amino acids. Germline CDR1 reads LNHDA; CDR2 reads SQIVND (reference sequence). V was pared by 6 bases and J by 6 bases, with 6 bases of the junction left unmatched. In nucleotides, the CDR3 is TGTGCCAGTAGCCTAGCGGGGGGAAGAGCCGGGGAGCTGTTTTTT. Translation gives CASSLAGGRAGELFF.

The chain employs TRBV7-9 and TRBJ2-1; 15 nucleotides agree with TRBD2. V trimming: 5 bases; J trimming: 6 bases; junction bases outside the gene matches: 8. The CDR3 sequence is 17 residues long. Germline CDR1 SEHNR, CDR2 FQNEAQ (reference sequence). CDR3 sequence: CASSGRMGLAGGNEQFF. Written as DNA, the CDR3 is TGTGCCAGCAGCGGGCGAATGGGACTAGCGGGGGGCAATGAGCAGTTCTTC.

The V call is TRBV6-1, the J call TRBJ1-1; D remains ambiguous. Germline loops: CDR1 MNHNS, CDR2 SASEGT. The CDR3 length is 15 residues. Trimming shortened V by 0 bases and J by 1 base, and 9 bases separated the two germline ends. The CDR3: CASSEAHRGNTEAFF. The DNA of the CDR3 is TGTGCCAGCAGTGAAGCGCATCGGGGGAACACTGAAGCTTTCTTT.

V is TRBV18 and J is TRBJ2-1, with 7 bases that match TRBD1. J lost 2 bases, V lost 6 bases, and 4 bases had no gene match. The CDR3 loop spans 14 amino acids. CDR1 is KGHSH and CDR2 is LQKENI in the germline V gene. CDR3 in DNA: TGTGCCAGCTCGCAACAGGGGACCTACAATGAGCAGTTCTTC. This encodes CASSQQGTYNEQFF. Supplemented by reference TRBV18 and TRBJ2-1, the full variable domain reads NAGVMQNPRHLVRRRGQEARLRCSPMKGHSHVYWYRQLPEEGLKFMVYLQKENIIDESGMPKERFSAEFPKEGPSILRIQQVVRGDSAAYFCASSQQGTYNEQFFGPGTRLTVL.

The J gene is TRBJ2-7, the V gene TRBV5-1; D may be TRBD1 (5 bases). In germline, CDR1 is SGHRS, CDR2 YFSETQ. The CDR3 length is 15 residues. V lost 4 bases, J lost 2 bases, and 16 bases lay in between. The CDR3 nucleotides read TGCGCCAGCAGCCCGGACAAAAGTCTTACCTACGAGCAGTACTTC. Encoded protein: CASSPDKSLTYEQYF.

The V call is TRBV29-1, the J call TRBJ1-3, with D hard to call. Germline V gives CDR1 SQVTM, CDR2 ANQGSEA. The CDR3 totals 13 residues. V lost 1 base, J lost 3 bases, and 7 bases lay in between. CDR3: CSVEGGIGNTIYF. The CDR3 nucleotides read TGCAGCGTTGAAGGAGGGATTGGAAACACCATATATTTT.

This sequence joins TRBV6-5 and TRBJ2-7; 12 bases line up with TRBD1. Germline loops: CDR1 MNHEY, CDR2 SVGAGI. The CDR3 has 14 residues. Trimming took 6 bases from V and 5 from J; bases not matched to a gene: 5. CDR3 protein: CASRRDRGRNEQYF. The CDR3 region has the DNA TGTGCCAGCAGGCGGGACAGGGGGCGGAACGAGCAGTACTTC.

Only one count was recorded for this clone. The rearrangement joins TRBV7-9 to TRBJ2-5; D perhaps matches TRBD2 (6 bases). Germline-derived CDR1 and CDR2 are SEHNR and FQNEAQ (reference sequence). The CDR3 loop spans 14 amino acids. Trimming shortened V by 1 base and J by 6 bases, and 12 bases separated the two germline ends. CDR3 nucleotides: TGTGCCAGCAGCTTAGGAGGTAGCGGAAAGACCCAGTACTTC. Translation: CASSLGGSGKTQYF.

Regarding this clone: This sample also contains other DNA sequences that code for the same CDR3. The chain uses TRBV5-1 and TRBJ1-1; TRBD1 matches 7 bases. CDR1 is SGHRS and CDR2 is YFSETQ in the germline V gene. Unmatched junction bases numbered 4, after V lost 4 bases and J lost 1 base. The CDR3 spans 14 residues. CDR3 residues: CASSRGQSNTEAFF. The CDR3 DNA is TGCGCCAGCAGCCGGGGACAGTCGAACACTGAAGCTTTCTTT.

The genes are TRBV10-3 and TRBJ1-2, with 11 bases fitting TRBD1. CDR3 length: 15 amino acids. Per the germline V gene, CDR1 is ENHRY and CDR2 is SYGVKD. V trimming: 6 bases; J trimming: 4 bases; junction bases outside the gene matches: 7. CDR3 bases: TGTGCCATCAGCCAACCGGGACAGGGGGGCTATGGCTACACCTTC. It encodes CAISQPGQGGYGYTF.